The entry below describes one T cell receptor (beta chain). Germline values: CDR1 SGHRS, CDR2 YFSETQ. The V gene end was trimmed by 0 bases and the J gene end by 5 bases; junction bases not matched to a gene: 6. This CDR3 has 15 residues. The sample belongs to a study of blood T cell repertoires in COVID-19. About the study: The United States, Italy and Spain were the sources of the acute and convalescent COVID-19 samples. T cells, B-cell-depleted T cells, or PBMCs supplied cDNA or gDNA.

This table comes from immunoSEQ multiplex PCR, and its TCRdb copy is limited to in-frame clones, with some not included. The table records 390,000 or so clones, roughly 88% of them present only once. The rearrangement uses TRBV5-1 and TRBJ1-2, with 8 bases matching TRBD1. The TCR sequence derives from a woman aged 25 to 39 with active or convalescent COVID-19. The material sequenced was peripheral blood. The DNA of the CDR3 is TGCGCCAGCAGCTTGGGGACAGGGAACGGGTATGGCTACACCTTC. Amino acids: CASSLGTGNGYGYTF.